This T cell receptor (beta chain) was observed in a study of spatial heterogeneity in lung cancer. Study-level background: Alpha-chain sequences were consistently detected in smaller numbers than beta-chain sequences. On average, each unique TCR and UMI combination appeared more than ten times in raw reads. Study results and limitations: Intratumoral expanded alpha and beta TCR counts were found to track tumor mutation counts.

TCRdb passed the 5' RACE reads through MiXCR, listing each CDR3 protein once. Here the sample spans roughly 18,000 distinct CDR3 sequences, approximately 5% being singletons. Specified time point: sample taken at primary tumor resection. Samples were donated by 72 untreated early-stage non-small cell lung cancer patients. Sequencing covered unsorted whole RNA taken from tumor, nontumor lung or frozen PBMC. Trimming stripped 0 bases from V and 7 bases from J, with 11 bases between. The germline V gene has CDR1 SGHRS and CDR2 YFSETQ. The CDR3 length is 14 residues. This clonotype was observed a handful of times. The antigen is not known.

The chain joins TRBV5-1 to TRBJ1-5; D is possibly TRBD1 (5 bases). This receptor was obtained from a female donor with early-stage non-small cell lung cancer. The starting material was lung tumor tissue, obtained at surgery. The CDR3 bases are TGCGCCAGCAGCTTGGGAGGGGACGGGCAGCCCCAGCATTTT. It is translated as CASSLGGDGQPQHF.